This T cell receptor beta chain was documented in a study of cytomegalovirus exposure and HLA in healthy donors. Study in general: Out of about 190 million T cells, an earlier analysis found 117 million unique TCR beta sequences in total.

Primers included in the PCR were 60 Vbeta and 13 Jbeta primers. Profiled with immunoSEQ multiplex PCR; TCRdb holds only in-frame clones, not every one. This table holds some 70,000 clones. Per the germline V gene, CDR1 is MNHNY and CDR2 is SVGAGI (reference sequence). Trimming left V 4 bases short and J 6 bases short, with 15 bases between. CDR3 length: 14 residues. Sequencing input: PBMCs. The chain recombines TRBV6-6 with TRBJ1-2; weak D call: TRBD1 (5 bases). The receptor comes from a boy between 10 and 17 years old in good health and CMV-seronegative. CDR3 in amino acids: CASSSDRYADGYTF. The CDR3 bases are TGTGCCAGCAGTTCCGACAGATACGCAGATGGCTACACCTTC.